This is a list of T cell receptor beta chains from one sample in a study of blood T cell repertoires in COVID-19. Profiling relied on immunoSEQ multiplex PCR, and the TCRdb table lists in-frame clones only, not all of them. Altogether over 100,000 clones are present, around 81% being singletons, with the ten largest covering about 8.4%. Input material: peripheral blood. The receptor set was obtained from a woman aged 55-69 years with active or convalescent COVID-19. CDR3s include the opening cysteine and the closing phenylalanine or tryptophan. D genes are given only for firm matches. Clone size is given for some rows only: seen once, a few or many times, or a class if the clone is expanded.

V	J	size	D	DNA	CDR3
TRBV19	TRBJ2-1	NA	TRBD2	TGTGCCAGTAGTATAGACCCTAGCGGGAGTTTTGAGCAGTTCTTC	CASSIDPSGSFEQFF
TRBV3-1/TRBV3-2	TRBJ2-3	NA	NA	TGTGCCAGCAGCCAAACCGGGGTACCCACAGATACGCAGTATTTT	CASSQTGVPTDTQYF
TRBV24-1	TRBJ1-2	few	NA	TGTGCCACCAGTGATGTTCAAACCCGGGACACTTACTTC	CATSDVQTRDTYF
TRBV10-2	TRBJ1-2	NA	TRBD1	TGCGCCAGCAGTGAGTCTGGAAGGGGGCTTGGCTACACCTTC	CASSESGRGLGYTF
TRBV7-8	TRBJ2-5	NA	TRBD2	TGTGCCAGCAGCGGAGGGTGGGGGGTAGCGGGTACAGAGACCCAGTACTTC	CASSGGWGVAGTETQYF
TRBV5-1	TRBJ2-3	NA	TRBD2	TGCGCCAGCAGCACCGGACTAGCCCCGTATGTAGTGGATACGCAGTATTTT	CASSTGLAPYVVDTQYF
TRBV18	TRBJ1-2	many	NA	TGTGCCAGCTCACCGGGAGGGGCCTATGGCTACACCTTC	CASSPGGAYGYTF
TRBV14	TRBJ1-1	NA	NA	TGTGCCAGCAGCCTCATGGGGGCAAGCACTGAAGCTTTCTTT	CASSLMGASTEAFF
TRBV27	TRBJ1-5	NA	TRBD1	TGTGCCAGCAGTTTATATGGGACAGGGGGGTCTCAGCCCCAGCATTTT	CASSLYGTGGSQPQHF
TRBV19	TRBJ1-1	NA	NA	TGTGCCAGTAGTATAGGTTCTACAGAGAACACTGAAGCTTTCTTT	CASSIGSTENTEAFF
TRBV5-1	TRBJ2-1	NA	TRBD2	TGCGCCAGCAGTGGACTAGCGGGGGTTCGGGATGAGCAGTTCTTC	CASSGLAGVRDEQFF
TRBV9	TRBJ2-2	NA	NA	TGTGCCAGCAGCCCACCGGACAGCTACACCGGGGAGCTGTTTTTT	CASSPPDSYTGELFF
TRBV10-3	TRBJ1-5	NA	TRBD1	TGTGCCGTGGGGACAGGCGGAGGTCAGCCCCAGCATTTT	CAVGTGGGQPQHF
TRBV12-5	TRBJ2-3	once	NA	TGTGCTAGTGGTTTCGGGGTGGGCACAGATACGCAGTATTTT	CASGFGVGTDTQYF
TRBV10-3	TRBJ1-2	NA	NA	TGTGCCATCAGCACTTACAGGGAAAGCTACACCTTC	CAISTYRESYTF
TRBV28	TRBJ2-3	NA	NA	TGTGCCAGCAGTATTAGCGGACTCACAGATACGCAGTATTTT	CASSISGLTDTQYF
TRBV29-1	TRBJ1-6	NA	NA	TGCAGCGTCTTAGAACAGGCCGGCTATAATTCACCCCTCCACTTT	CSVLEQAGYNSPLHF
TRBV5-1	TRBJ1-5	few	NA	TGCGCCAGCAGCCCCCTAGGACTGGGCGGTCAGCCCCAGCATTTT	CASSPLGLGGQPQHF
TRBV5-1	TRBJ2-2	NA	TRBD2	TGCGCCAGCAGCCCAAGACTAGCGGGGGCGAACACCGGGGAGCTGTTTTTT	CASSPRLAGANTGELFF
TRBV5-6	TRBJ2-7	NA	TRBD1	TGTGCCAGCAGCTCCCGGACAGGCGAGCAGTACTTC	CASSSRTGEQYF
TRBV6-5	TRBJ1-2	NA	NA	TGTGCCATCCTCGAGGACAGTCCTAACTATGGCTACACCTTC	CAILEDSPNYGYTF
TRBV28	TRBJ2-2	NA	TRBD2	TGTGCCAGCAGTACCCATAGCGGGTACACCGGGGAGCTGTTTTTT	CASSTHSGYTGELFF
TRBV18	TRBJ2-3	NA	NA	TGTGCCAGCTCACAAAACAGCGGAGATACGCAGTATTTT	CASSQNSGDTQYF
TRBV6-2/TRBV6-3	TRBJ2-3	NA	TRBD2	TGTGCCAGCAGTTATTGGCTAGCGGGAGGCCGCGGTGGAGATACGCAGTATTTT	CASSYWLAGGRGGDTQYF
TRBV6-5	TRBJ2-7	NA	NA	TGTGCCAGCAGTCCCCCTCTTGGGCAGATTTACGAGCAGTACTTC	CASSPPLGQIYEQYF
TRBV29-1	TRBJ1-1	NA	NA	TGCAGCGCCCGCCGCGGGAGTGAGAACACTGAAGCTTTCTTT	CSARRGSENTEAFF
TRBV7-2	TRBJ2-2	NA	TRBD2	TGTGCCAGCAGCCCCGGACTAGTAAACACCGGGGAGCTGTTTTTT	CASSPGLVNTGELFF
TRBV4-1	TRBJ2-5	NA	TRBD2	TGCGCCAGCAGCCCATTAAGGACTAGCATAGGAGAGACCCAGTACTTC	CASSPLRTSIGETQYF
TRBV6-1	TRBJ1-4	NA	NA	TGTGCCAGCAGTGAAGAGGGCAGGGGCGGTGAAAAACTGTTTTTT	CASSEEGRGGEKLFF
TRBV27	TRBJ1-5	once	TRBD1	TGTGCCAGCAGCCCAGAGACAGGGAGCGGGCAGCCCCAGCATTTT	CASSPETGSGQPQHF
TRBV10-3	TRBJ1-5	NA	NA	TGTGCCATCAGTTACGAACCTAGAGATCAGCCCCAGCATTTT	CAISYEPRDQPQHF
TRBV5-5	TRBJ1-2	NA	TRBD1	TGTGCCAGCAGCGTACTACAGGGGGCATTAGATGGCTACACCTTC	CASSVLQGALDGYTF
TRBV7-2	TRBJ1-1	NA	NA	TGTGCCAGCAGCTACGGGGGGTCGGGCACTGAAGCTTTCTTT	CASSYGGSGTEAFF
TRBV7-8	TRBJ2-2	NA	TRBD2	TGTGCCAGCAGCCCTAAAGCCTTCGGGACTAGCGGGCAGACCGGGGAGCTGTTTTTT	CASSPKAFGTSGQTGELFF
TRBV5-1	TRBJ1-6	NA	NA	TGCGCCAGCAGTCAAGATATCTGGAGTAATTCACCCCTCCACTTT	CASSQDIWSNSPLHF
TRBV7-2	TRBJ1-1	NA	NA	TGTGCCAGCAGCTTAATGGGGAGGGATTTTGAAGCTTTCTTT	CASSLMGRDFEAFF